The sequence of this T cell receptor beta chain was determined in a study of human T cells and chemical hapten exposure. The library put unique molecular identifiers onto individual cDNA molecules. TCRdb itself ran the reads through MiXCR, one entry per CDR3 protein. The repertoire holds 95,000 to 150,000 distinct CDR3 sequences, with around 9% as singletons. The CDR3 has 15 residues. With 2 bases removed from V and 0 bases from J, the gap between germline ends came to 10 bases. CDR1 and CDR2 from the germline V gene are MNHEY and SMNVEV (reference sequence). Extraction yielded total RNA from whole blood (unfractionated).

This chain joins TRBV27 and TRBJ2-5; D tentatively fits TRBD1 or TRBD2 (6 bases each). The TCR originated in a human donor in good health. Some clones in this sample may be carry-over from other donors' samples. Sequencing was carried out using whole blood. The DNA for the CDR3 is TGTGCCAGCAGTTTAGACGGGGGCGACCAAGAGACCCAGTACTTC. Its translation is CASSLDGGDQETQYF.